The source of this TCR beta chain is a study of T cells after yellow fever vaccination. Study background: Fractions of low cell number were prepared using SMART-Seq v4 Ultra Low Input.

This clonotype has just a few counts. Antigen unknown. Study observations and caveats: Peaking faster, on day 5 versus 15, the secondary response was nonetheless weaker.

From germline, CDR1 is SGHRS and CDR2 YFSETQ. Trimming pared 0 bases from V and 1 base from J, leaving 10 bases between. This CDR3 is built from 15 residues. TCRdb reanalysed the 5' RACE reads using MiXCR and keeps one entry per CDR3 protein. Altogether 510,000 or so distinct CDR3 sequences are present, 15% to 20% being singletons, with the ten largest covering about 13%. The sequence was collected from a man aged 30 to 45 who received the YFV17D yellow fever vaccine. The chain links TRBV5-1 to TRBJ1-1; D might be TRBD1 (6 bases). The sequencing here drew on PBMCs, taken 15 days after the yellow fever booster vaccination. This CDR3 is CASSLAGQPNTEAFF. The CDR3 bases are TGCGCCAGCAGCTTGGCTGGACAGCCGAACACTGAAGCTTTCTTT.